This TCR beta chain came from a study of blood T cell repertoires in COVID-19. In the study overall: Acute-phase and convalescent COVID-19 samples originated in the United States, Italy and Spain. The cDNA or gDNA used as material had been derived from T cells, B-cell-depleted T cells, or PBMCs.

Original methodology: Amplification with reference gene primers provided the estimates of nucleated cell counts. Profiled with immunoSEQ multiplex PCR; TCRdb holds only in-frame clones, not every one. V and J calls and clone size are as listed in that table; D and trimming were resolved from the DNA. The profile covers 45,000 to 55,000 clones, with over 70% appearing a single time and more than 12% taken by the ten largest. This TCR came from a human donor with active or convalescent COVID-19. The donor label of this sample is uncertain. The sequenced sample consisted of peripheral blood.

DNA for the CDR3: TGTGCCAGCAGCACGGGAGGAGCTGAAGCTTTCTTT. This encodes CASSTGGAEAFF. The chain uses TRBV3-1 (or the pseudogene TRBV3-2) and TRBJ1-1, with D unclear. V gave up 5 bases and J gave up 6 bases, with 10 bases separating them. Germline CDR1 reads LGHDT; CDR2 reads YNNKEL (reference sequence). CDR3 length equals 12 residues.